Each of the 2 T cell receptor beta chains below was sequenced from the same sample in a study of T cells in Graves' hyperthyroidism and ophthalmopathy. From RNA transcripts, TCR beta CDR3 regions were amplified. HTBI primers drove first-round RT-PCR of the TCR CDR3. MiXCR, applied by TCRdb to the multiplex PCR reads, yields one record per CDR3 protein. The sample contains 730,000 or so distinct CDR3 sequences, around a sixth of which appear only once. The material sequenced was blood. The source is a woman between 50 and 59 years old with Graves' hyperthyroidism that later progressed to Graves' ophthalmopathy.

This clonotype was counted ten times or more. The genes are TRBV18 and TRBJ1-4, with TRBD1 identical over 10 bases. Germline V gene lookup returns CDR1 KGHSH and CDR2 LQKENI. V dropped 2 bases and J dropped 0; count of bases not matched to a gene: 3. This CDR3 is built from 17 residues. The CDR3, as DNA: TGTGCCAGCTCACCAATGGGACAGGGGACAACTAATGAAAAACTGTTTTTT. It is translated as CASSPMGQGTTNEKLFF.

The rearrangement joins TRBV19 to TRBJ2-1, with TRBD1 matching 7 bases. Trimming cost V 2 bases and J 3 bases; bases outside gene matches: 13. The CDR3 is 18 amino acids. The germline gives CDR1 LNHDA, CDR2 SQIVND (reference sequence). The CDR3 here is CASSIRDRVLIGYNEQFF. CDR3 nucleotides: TGTGCCAGTAGTATACGAGACAGGGTACTAATCGGCTACAATGAGCAGTTCTTC.